The clone carrying this T cell receptor beta chain has a single count. TCRdb's copy holds only in-frame clones and misses some; the assay was immunoSEQ multiplex PCR. Counted here are under 45,000 clones, around 83% occurring once; the ten biggest clones make up roughly 45%. This sample stems from a study of blood T cell repertoires in COVID-19. Trimming removed 8 bases from V and 7 bases from J, with 6 bases in between. This CDR3 has 10 amino acids. In germline, CDR1 is WSHSY, CDR2 SAAADI. This receptor was obtained from a woman aged 80 or over with active or convalescent COVID-19. V usage is TRBV10-2 and J usage is TRBJ2-1, with D tentatively TRBD1 (5 bases). Material for sequencing was peripheral blood. CDR3 DNA: TGCGCCAGCGGGGCAAATGAGCAGTTCTTC. Translating it yields CASGANEQFF.